This TCR beta chain stems from a study of blood T cell repertoires in COVID-19. Whole-study context: There were acute and convalescent COVID-19 samples, and they came from the United States, Italy and Spain. Sources were T cells, B-cell-depleted T cells, or PBMCs; the material itself was cDNA or gDNA.

The V gene's germline CDR1 is LNHDA and CDR2 SQIVND (reference sequence). There are 14 residues in the CDR3. Trimming took 11 bases from V and 6 from J; bases not matched to a gene: 8. Original analysis: Scientists estimated how many nucleated cells there were by amplifying reference gene primers. Generated by immunoSEQ multiplex PCR, the TCRdb table keeps only in-frame clones and is missing some. The DNA was the basis for D and trimming; V, J and clone size are from that table. The table shows 80,000 to 95,000 clones, with roughly 84% occurring only once. This sequence joins TRBV19 and TRBJ2-2; 11 bases are a match to TRBD1. The sequencing input was peripheral blood. This TCR was sampled from a human donor in a cohort sampled during active COVID-19. This CDR3 is CALRTGGQAGELFF. CDR3 coding DNA: TGTGCCCTGAGGACAGGGGGCCAAGCCGGGGAGCTGTTTTTT. The entire variable domain, with the rest obtained from reference TRBV19 and TRBJ2-2, is as follows: DGGITQSPKYLFRKEGQNVTLSCEQNLNHDAMYWYRQDPGQGLRLIYYSQIVNDFQKGDIAEGYSVSREKKESFPLTVTSAQKNPTAFYLCALRTGGQAGELFFGEGSRLTVL.